Sequencing of this T cell receptor (beta chain) was carried out in a study of early T cells in non-severe SARS-CoV-2 infection. On the study more broadly: Alpha and beta chains were unpaired, from unsorted whole-blood bulk RNA.

A few counts support this clonotype. Germline CDR1 is SQVTM and CDR2 is ANQGSEA. The CDR3 has 12 residues. The V end lost 6 bases, the J end lost 3 bases, and 9 bases lay between the germline ends. In the library, individual cDNA molecules carried attached unique molecular identifiers. From the 5' RACE reads, TCRdb called clonotypes with MiXCR, one entry per CDR3 protein. This repertoire shows 70,000 to 85,000 distinct CDR3 sequences, 9% to 13% found once; its top ten account for approximately 2.4%. This rearrangement joins TRBV29-1 to TRBJ1-3; D ambiguous. Sequencing input: whole blood. The sequence came from an adult who was a healthcare worker with PCR-confirmed SARS-CoV-2 infection or an uninfected control (not recorded which). The chain's CDR3 is CSVAPRGNTIYF. The CDR3, as DNA: TGCAGCGTGGCCCCGCGTGGAAACACCATATATTTT.